The sequence of this TCR beta chain was determined in a study of T cells in women clearing cervical HPV infection. Overall study: For cases, blood was sampled a median approximately 150 days after lesion detection, interquartile range about 90 to 200 days. Only a few women had HLA typing results available.

TCRdb's copy holds only in-frame clones and misses some; the assay was immunoSEQ multiplex PCR. This table holds around 30,000 clones. Findings and limits, study-wide: Repertoire richness, not evenness, was significantly elevated in CIN3+ cases versus controls.

A remark on this clone: Antigen: not known. The CDR3 goes on 3 residues after the read ends, and that part is filled in from the germline J gene.

Germline CDR1 is LNHDA and CDR2 is SQIVND (reference sequence). The CDR3 totals 12 residues. Cervical HPV DNA detected by MY09/MY11 PCR, typed by dot-blot. The receptor's source is a woman between 18 and 75 years old with a cervical HPV16 infection that either progressed to CIN3+ or cleared (not recorded which). This sequence joins TRBV19 and TRBJ1-4; 8 nucleotides align to TRBD1. Sequencing input: blood buffy coat. Incomplete CDR3 DNA: TGTGCCAGTACCCCGGACAGGGCGAAA. Its protein is CASTPDRAK. In full, the CDR3 reads CASTPDRAKLFF.